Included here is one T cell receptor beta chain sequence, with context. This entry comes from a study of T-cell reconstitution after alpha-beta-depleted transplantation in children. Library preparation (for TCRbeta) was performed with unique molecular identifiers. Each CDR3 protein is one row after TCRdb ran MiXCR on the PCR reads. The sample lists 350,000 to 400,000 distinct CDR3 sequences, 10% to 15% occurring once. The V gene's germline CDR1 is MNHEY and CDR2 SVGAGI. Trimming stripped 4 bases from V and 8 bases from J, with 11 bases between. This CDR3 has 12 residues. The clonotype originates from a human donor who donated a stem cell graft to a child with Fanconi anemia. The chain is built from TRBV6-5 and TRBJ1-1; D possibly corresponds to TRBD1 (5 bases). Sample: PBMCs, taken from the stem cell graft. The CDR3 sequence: CASSFFGGEAFF. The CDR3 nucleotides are TGTGCCAGCAGTTTCTTCGGGGGGGAAGCTTTCTTT.